Each of the 29 T cell receptor beta chains below was sequenced from the same sample in a study of T cell responses to AZD1222 COVID-19 vaccine (dated by TCRdb to the early 2020s). The label giving this sample's time point can be read as: about 28 days (+/-7) after the second vaccine dose. Library creation used the immunoSEQ multiplex PCR assay. TCRdb provides this immuneACCESS table in a form limited to in-frame rearrangements. Some clones are lacking; in checked studies, under half of them reflect an unresolved V gene, and why the rest are absent is not known. This sample is represented by 120,000 or so clones; more than 75% of them were singletons. The ten biggest clones cover roughly 3.8% of the sample. The sequencing used peripheral blood, collected 28 days after the second AZD1222 dose. These receptors all come from an adult who received the AZD1222 COVID-19 vaccine.

This chain links TRBV28 with TRBJ2-1; D unclear. The V end was cut by 2 bases, the J end by 3 bases, with 5 bases between. The CDR3 extends over 13 amino acids. Germline V CDR1 and CDR2: MDHEN, SYDVKM. The DNA for the CDR3 is TGTGCCAGCAGTTTACCGATCTACAATGAGCAGTTCTTC. Amino acids: CASSLPIYNEQFF.

This clone was counted once. This CDR3 reads CATSRRTSGNEQFF. Here the CDR3 DNA reads TGTGCCACCAGCAGACGGACTAGCGGCAATGAGCAGTTCTTC. The chain carries TRBV15 and TRBJ2-1; 10 bases are a match to TRBD2. V was clipped by 2 bases and J by 6 bases; unmatched bases: 1. CDR1 and CDR2 (germline): LNHNV, YYDKDF (reference sequence). The CDR3 is made up of 14 amino acids.

This clone occurred a few times. The rearrangement joins TRBV19 to TRBJ1-5; D is undetermined. Germline lookup yields CDR1 LNHDA and CDR2 SQIVND (reference sequence). The V end was cut by 5 bases, the J end by 4 bases, with 12 bases between. This CDR3 has 14 residues. The CDR3 region has the DNA TGTGCCAGTAGTCCCGGGTTTTTGAATCAGCCCCAGCATTTT. This codes for CASSPGFLNQPQHF.

The count of this clone is one. The chain couples TRBV5-1 to TRBJ1-4; D is ambiguous. This CDR3 comprises 16 residues. V shed 0 bases and J shed 3 bases, with 12 bases lying between them. The germline V gene has CDR1 SGHRS and CDR2 YFSETQ. CDR3 bases: TGCGCCAGCAGCTTGGGGCAGCCTTCAGCTAATGAAAAACTGTTTTTT. Protein sequence: CASSLGQPSANEKLFF.

This chain connects TRBV5-1 to TRBJ1-2; 7 nucleotides match TRBD1. The V gene's germline CDR1 is SGHRS and CDR2 YFSETQ. The CDR3 is made up of 14 amino acids. Trimming at V came to 7 bases and at J to 4 bases, leaving 10 bases not matched to a gene. This chain's CDR3 is CASYAGQATYGYTF. CDR3 in DNA: TGCGCCAGCTACGCAGGACAGGCCACCTATGGCTACACCTTC.

This clone is a singleton in its sample. The chain joins TRBV19 to TRBJ2-5; 12 nucleotides line up with TRBD2. V was clipped by 0 bases and J by 1 base; unmatched bases: 6. The CDR3 has 18 residues. From germline, CDR1 is LNHDA and CDR2 SQIVND (reference sequence). This chain's CDR3 is CASSIEGTSGLLQETQYF. CDR3 bases: TGTGCCAGTAGTATAGAGGGGACTAGCGGGTTACTCCAAGAGACCCAGTACTTC.

V gene TRBV11-2 combines with J gene TRBJ2-3; D is undetermined. Per germline, CDR1 SGHAT and CDR2 FQNNGV. This CDR3 contains 13 residues. Trimming left V 1 base short and J 4 bases short, with 6 bases between. For the CDR3, the DNA is TGTGCCAGCAGCTTAGCCATCCCAGATACGCAGTATTTT. Protein: CASSLAIPDTQYF.

The gene calls are TRBV15 and TRBJ1-2; D possibly corresponds to TRBD1 (5 bases). The CDR3 runs 20 residues. Per germline, CDR1 LNHNV and CDR2 YYDKDF (reference sequence). V was clipped by 0 bases and J by 0 bases, with 23 bases between them. Here the CDR3 DNA reads TGTGCCACCAGCAGAGATATTGAGGGGCCAACTTCATATACTAACTATGGCTACACCTTC. It yields the protein CATSRDIEGPTSYTNYGYTF.

This rearrangement joins TRBV6-5 to TRBJ1-1; no firm D call. CDR3 size: 13 residues. Trimming removed 2 bases at V and 1 base at J, with 5 bases between. Germline V gene sequence: CDR1 MNHEY, CDR2 SVGAGI. CDR3 region: CASSYTGNTEAFF. CDR3 coding DNA: TGTGCCAGCAGTTACACGGGGAACACTGAAGCTTTCTTT.

The chain has TRBV12-3 or TRBV12-4 and TRBJ1-2; D ambiguous. V dropped 4 bases and J dropped 3 bases, with 9 bases sitting between them. The CDR3 has 13 residues. CDR3 region: CASSSGSDYGYTF. DNA for the CDR3: TGTGCCAGCAGTTCGGGAAGTGACTATGGCTACACCTTC.

This clone has just one count. Other DNA sequences from this sample encode an identical CDR3 as well. V and J are TRBV30 and TRBJ1-4; possibly TRBD1 for D (6 bases). Per germline, CDR1 GTSNPN and CDR2 SVGIG (reference sequence). Deletions cut 0 bases from V and 8 bases from J, with 13 bases between. The CDR3 is 14 amino acids. CDR3: CAWSVTGREEKLFF. CDR3 in DNA: TGTGCCTGGAGTGTAACAGGGCGGGAGGAAAAACTGTTTTTT.

This chain joins TRBV30 and TRBJ1-1; D not resolved. From germline, CDR1 is GTSNPN and CDR2 SVGIG (reference sequence). V lost 8 bases to trimming and J lost 0 bases, with 13 bases between them. The CDR3 has 13 amino acids. DNA for the CDR3: TGTGCCCGAGGGCGACTTTTGAACACTGAAGCTTTCTTT. Residues: CARGRLLNTEAFF.

The chain uses TRBV20-1 and TRBJ2-1, with a weak D call TRBD2 (6 bases). Looked up from germline, CDR1 is DFQATT and CDR2 is SNEGSKA (reference sequence). Trimming shortened V by 2 bases and J by 13 bases, and 12 bases separated the two germline ends. The CDR3 sequence is 11 residues long. As DNA, the CDR3 is TGCAGTGCTAGAAGCGGGTGGGACCAGTTCTTC. Protein product: CSARSGWDQFF.

This clone was counted a single time. The V and J genes are TRBV9 and TRBJ2-2, with D perhaps being TRBD1 or TRBD2 (5 bases each). V was pared by 5 bases and J by 0 bases, with 17 bases between. The length of the CDR3 is 17 residues. CDR1 is SGDLS and CDR2 is YYNGEE in the germline V gene. The CDR3 sequence: CASSGDPRNSNTGELFF. DNA for the CDR3: TGTGCCAGCAGTGGGGACCCAAGGAATTCGAACACCGGGGAGCTGTTTTTT.

This clone was seen a few times. This same CDR3 is encoded by further DNA sequences in the sample. The chain joins TRBV10-3 to TRBJ2-5, with 9 bases identical to TRBD2. The CDR3 extends over 16 amino acids. The germline V gene encodes CDR1 ENHRY and CDR2 SYGVKD. Trimming took 0 bases from V and 5 from J; bases not matched to a gene: 7. The CDR3 sequence is CAISESLAGAGETQYF. CDR3 coding DNA: TGTGCCATCAGTGAGTCCTTAGCGGGAGCAGGGGAGACCCAGTACTTC.

DNA of the CDR3: TGTGCCTGGAGTGACCTCCTCCGGGATAGCAATCAGCCCCAGCATTTT. As protein: CAWSDLLRDSNQPQHF. This chain joins TRBV30 and TRBJ1-5; D is ambiguous. The V and J ends lost 1 base and 0 bases respectively, with 13 bases between them. This CDR3 contains 16 residues. Germline V gene sequence: CDR1 GTSNPN, CDR2 SVGIG (reference sequence).

This clone appeared a single time. The rearrangement uses TRBV9 and TRBJ2-1; 7 bases match TRBD1. The CDR3 runs 15 residues. CDR1 is SGDLS, CDR2 YYNGEE, per germline. The J segment lost 4 bases and the V segment lost 3 bases, leaving 7 bases of the junction unmatched. The CDR3 coding sequence is TGTGCCAGCAGCGCCCGGGACAGAAGGTACAATGAGCAGTTCTTC. It yields the protein CASSARDRRYNEQFF.

The chain couples TRBV7-9 to TRBJ1-2; D is undetermined. The germline gives CDR1 SEHNR, CDR2 FQNEAQ (reference sequence). This CDR3 contains 14 residues. The V end was cut by 1 base, the J end by 4 bases, with 10 bases between. This CDR3 is CASSLGVNPYGYTF. CDR3 DNA: TGTGCCAGCAGCTTAGGCGTAAATCCCTATGGCTACACCTTC.

The sample holds one count of this clone. The chain employs TRBV6-2 or TRBV6-3 and TRBJ1-1; TRBD1 might be the D (6 bases). The ends were cut back, 4 bases at V and 5 bases at J, with 11 bases in the middle. Germline V gene data show CDR1 as MNHEY and CDR2 as SVGEGT. The CDR3 consists of 13 residues. CDR3: CASSFGGRTEAFF. In DNA, the CDR3 is TGTGCCAGCAGTTTTGGGGGCAGGACTGAAGCTTTCTTT.

The genes are TRBV18 and TRBJ2-2; D gene unclear. Trimming shortened V by 8 bases and J by 7 bases, and 17 bases separated the two germline ends. CDR1 is KGHSH and CDR2 is LQKENI in the germline V gene. The CDR3 contains 14 residues. Here the CDR3 DNA reads TGTGCCAGCCCGTTGGATGCTAGTCGCGGGGAGCTGTTTTTT. Translating gives CASPLDASRGELFF.

This chain uses TRBV14 with TRBJ1-2, with 10 bases aligning to TRBD1. The V and J ends lost 6 bases and 6 bases, in that order; junction bases with no gene match: 13. The germline V gene encodes CDR1 SGHDN and CDR2 FVKESK. The CDR3 sequence is 16 residues long. CDR3 in amino acids: CASSPAWDRGEDGYTF. In DNA form, the CDR3 reads TGTGCCAGCAGTCCTGCCTGGGACAGGGGAGAAGATGGCTACACCTTC.

This clone was picked up one time. The V gene is TRBV6-5, the J gene TRBJ2-2, with a tentative D call TRBD1 (6 bases). Trimming left V 0 bases short and J 10 bases short, with 15 bases between. The CDR3 covers 15 residues. Germline V gives CDR1 MNHEY, CDR2 SVGAGI. CDR3: CASSYSTPQGQELFF. The CDR3 DNA reads TGTGCCAGCAGTTACTCGACACCTCAGGGACAGGAGCTGTTTTTT.

The CDR3 sequence is CASSFSTPSPLHF. In DNA, the CDR3 is TGTGCCAGCAGTTTTTCGACTCCTTCACCCCTCCACTTT. The chain employs TRBV28 and TRBJ1-6; D call uncertain. Trimming took off 3 bases at V and 9 bases at J, with 9 bases between the two ends. CDR1 and CDR2 (germline): MDHEN, SYDVKM. The CDR3 covers 13 residues.

The chain has TRBV5-6 and TRBJ2-3; perhaps TRBD2 as D (6 bases). The CDR3 has 12 residues. V lost 1 base and J lost 11, with 11 bases in between. Per germline, CDR1 SGHDT and CDR2 YYEEEE. The CDR3 is CASSLSGSGQYF. The CDR3 nucleotides are TGTGCCAGCAGCTTGAGCGGGTCAGGGCAGTATTTT.

In its sample, this clone was seen once. The J gene is TRBJ2-1, the V gene TRBV19; 7 bases align to TRBD1. With V trimmed by 6 bases and J by 6 bases, 11 bases remained unmatched. The CDR3 has 15 residues. Germline V gene lookup returns CDR1 LNHDA and CDR2 SQIVND (reference sequence). In nucleotides, the CDR3 is TGTGCCAGTAGCAGAACAGGGGCCAACCCCAATGAGCAGTTCTTC. Translated: CASSRTGANPNEQFF.

This chain links TRBV27 with TRBJ1-1, with D tentatively TRBD1 (5 bases). The CDR3 has 14 amino acids. The germline CDR1 and CDR2 sequences are MNHEY and SMNVEV (reference sequence). Trimming left V 6 bases short and J 2 bases short, with 13 bases between. The CDR3 DNA reads TGTGCCAGCAGGGAGCCGGGACTCAACACTGAAGCTTTCTTT. Translated, it gives CASREPGLNTEAFF.

The V and J genes are TRBV7-2 and TRBJ1-4; D not resolved. This CDR3 comprises 14 residues. The V end was cut by 3 bases, the J end by 5 bases, with 10 bases between. Per germline, CDR1 SGHTA and CDR2 FQGNSA. CDR3 sequence: CASSFGGLNEKLFF. The DNA of the CDR3 is TGTGCCAGCAGCTTTGGAGGTTTGAATGAAAAACTGTTTTTT.

The gene calls are TRBV28 and TRBJ1-2; D perhaps matches TRBD1 (5 bases). Germline V gene lookup returns CDR1 MDHEN and CDR2 SYDVKM. V shed 2 bases and J shed 8 bases, with 12 bases lying between them. This CDR3 has 13 residues. The CDR3: CASSLPGAQGYTF. CDR3 sequence (DNA): TGTGCCAGCAGTTTACCTGGGGCGCAGGGCTACACCTTC.

The genes are TRBV7-2 and TRBJ1-2, with unresolved D. CDR3 length: 15 residues. Germline CDR1 and CDR2: SGHTA and FQGNSA. V was shortened by 1 base and J by 12 bases, with 21 bases between the two germline ends. DNA for the CDR3: TGTGCCAGCAGCTTAGAGGTTAGGGCGATTACGAGTCACACCTTC. Translation gives CASSLEVRAITSHTF.